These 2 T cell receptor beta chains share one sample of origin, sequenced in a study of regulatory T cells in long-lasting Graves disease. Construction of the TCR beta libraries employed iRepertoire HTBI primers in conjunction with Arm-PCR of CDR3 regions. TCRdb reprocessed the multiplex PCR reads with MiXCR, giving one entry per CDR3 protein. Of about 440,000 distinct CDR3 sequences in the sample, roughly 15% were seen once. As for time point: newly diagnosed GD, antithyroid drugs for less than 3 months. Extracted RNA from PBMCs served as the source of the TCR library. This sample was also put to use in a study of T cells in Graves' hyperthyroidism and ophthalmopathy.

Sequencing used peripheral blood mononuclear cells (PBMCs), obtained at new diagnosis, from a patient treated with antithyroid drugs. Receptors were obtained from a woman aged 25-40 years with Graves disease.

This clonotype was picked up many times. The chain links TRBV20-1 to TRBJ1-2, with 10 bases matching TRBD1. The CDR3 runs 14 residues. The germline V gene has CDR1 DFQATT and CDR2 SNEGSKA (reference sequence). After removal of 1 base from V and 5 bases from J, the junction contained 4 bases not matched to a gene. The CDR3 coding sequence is TGCAGTGCTAGAGTGAGACAGGGGGCTTATGGCTACACCTTC. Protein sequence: CSARVRQGAYGYTF.

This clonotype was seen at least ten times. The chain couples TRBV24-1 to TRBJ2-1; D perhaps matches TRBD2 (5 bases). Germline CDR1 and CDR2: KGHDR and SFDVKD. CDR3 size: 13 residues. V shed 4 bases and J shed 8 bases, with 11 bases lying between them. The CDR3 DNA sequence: TGTGCCACCAGTGAGCACACTAGTGATGAGCAGTTCTTC. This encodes CATSEHTSDEQFF.